This is a list of T cell receptor beta chains from one sample in a study of control samples from healthy donors and cancer patients. Sequenced by immunoSEQ multiplex PCR; TCRdb stores in-frame clones only, minus some. The sample carries around 150,000 clones, around 90% recorded once. The sample consisted of blood. Source of these receptors: a man aged 30 to 45 in good health. The CDR3 runs from the conserved cysteine through the conserved F or W. The D gene is left open where the match is weak. Expanded clones get a size class; other rows say once, few or many, or leave the size out.

V gene	clone size	D gene	J gene	CDR3 protein	CDR3 DNA
TRBV3-1/TRBV3-2	-	-	TRBJ2-1	CASSRKAVGEQFF	TGTGCCAGCAGCCGCAAGGCGGTGGGTGAGCAGTTCTTC
TRBV6-5	-	-	TRBJ1-6	CASSYSGNSPLHF	TGTGCCAGCAGTTACTCGGGTAATTCACCCCTCCACTTT
TRBV5-8	-	TRBD1	TRBJ1-5	CASSHQDRPNQPQHF	TGTGCCAGCAGCCATCAGGACAGGCCCAATCAGCCCCAGCATTTT
TRBV3-1/TRBV3-2	-	-	TRBJ1-2	CASSHSMGYGYTF	TGTGCCAGCAGCCATTCAATGGGCTATGGCTACACCTTC
TRBV7-3	once	-	TRBJ2-3	CASSGGSTDTQYF	TGTGCCAGCAGCGGGGGTAGCACAGATACGCAGTATTTT
TRBV4-1	-	TRBD1	TRBJ2-7	CASSQDWDRGGQYF	TGCGCCAGCAGCCAAGATTGGGACAGGGGCGGGCAGTACTTC
TRBV11-2	-	-	TRBJ1-2	CASSSIQGKVGGYTF	TGTGCCAGCAGCTCAATCCAGGGGAAAGTAGGTGGCTACACCTTC
TRBV19	few	-	TRBJ2-3	CASSMTVGDADTQYF	TGTGCCAGTAGTATGACAGTCGGGGATGCAGATACGCAGTATTTT
TRBV5-5	-	-	TRBJ1-4	CASSLGAATNEKLFF	TGTGCCAGCAGCTTGGGTGCGGCCACTAATGAAAAACTGTTTTTT
TRBV4-3	-	TRBD1	TRBJ2-7	CASSQISATGPYEQYF	TGCGCCAGCAGCCAAATCTCGGCGACAGGGCCCTACGAGCAGTACTTC
TRBV7-3	-	TRBD2	TRBJ2-3	CASSRGGGDTQYF	TGTGCCAGCAGCCGCGGGGGAGGAGATACGCAGTATTTT
TRBV5-1	-	-	TRBJ2-1	CASSLWDLTRGYEQFF	TGCGCCAGCAGCTTGTGGGACCTAACCAGGGGCTATGAGCAGTTCTTC
TRBV7-9	-	-	TRBJ1-4	CASSPGLSNEKLFF	TGTGCCAGCAGCCCCGGCCTCAGCAATGAAAAACTGTTTTTT
TRBV19	-	-	TRBJ1-1	CASRTGGRNTEAFF	TGTGCCAGTAGAACGGGGGGGAGGAACACTGAAGCTTTCTTT
TRBV28	-	TRBD1	TRBJ1-6	CASSAPRTGESFSSYNSPLHF	TGTGCCAGCAGTGCGCCTAGGACAGGGGAAAGCTTTAGCTCCTATAATTCACCCCTCCACTTT
TRBV6-1	few	-	TRBJ1-5	CASSEGSNQPQHF	TGTGCCAGCAGTGAGGGGAGCAATCAGCCCCAGCATTTT
TRBV9	once	TRBD2	TRBJ2-1	CASSRGLAGGGEQFF	TGTGCCAGCAGCCGTGGACTAGCGGGAGGAGGTGAGCAGTTCTTC
TRBV7-3	-	-	TRBJ1-1	CASSGSTVGEAFF	TGTGCCAGCAGCGGCAGTACAGTGGGTGAAGCTTTCTTT
TRBV27	-	-	TRBJ1-3	CASRRRGGSSGNTIYF	TGTGCCAGCAGAAGAAGAGGGGGTAGCTCTGGAAACACCATATATTTT
TRBV13	once	-	TRBJ2-5	CASSLRRLNNQETQYF	TGTGCCAGCAGCTTGAGACGCCTAAACAACCAAGAGACCCAGTACTTC
TRBV7-2	-	TRBD2	TRBJ2-1	CASSSLAGGHEQFF	TGTGCCAGCAGCTCACTAGCGGGAGGGCATGAGCAGTTCTTC
TRBV19	-	-	TRBJ2-7	CASSNSRLAGAAYEQYF	TGTGCCAGTAGTAATAGCCGGCTCGCGGGCGCCGCCTACGAGCAGTACTTC
TRBV9	-	TRBD1	TRBJ1-1	CASSETWDRRNTEAFF	TGTGCCAGCAGCGAAACTTGGGACAGGCGGAACACTGAAGCTTTCTTT
TRBV3-1/TRBV3-2	-	-	TRBJ2-3	CASSQDPPSADTQYF	TGTGCCAGCAGCCAGGATCCCCCTAGCGCGGATACGCAGTATTTT
TRBV6-4	-	TRBD1	TRBJ2-3	CASSDTGGTDTQYF	TGTGCCAGCAGTGACACAGGGGGCACAGATACGCAGTATTTT
TRBV24-1	-	-	TRBJ2-7	CATSSDRNYEQYF	TGTGCCACCAGTAGCGACAGGAACTACGAGCAGTACTTC
TRBV7-2	once	-	TRBJ2-3	CASSPSGAGSDTQYF	TGTGCCAGCAGCCCATCGGGGGCGGGTTCAGATACGCAGTATTTT
TRBV11-3	-	TRBD1	TRBJ2-7	CASSGSTGASGEQYF	TGTGCCAGCAGCGGATCGACAGGGGCTTCGGGAGAGCAGTACTTC
TRBV7-3	-	TRBD1	TRBJ1-1	CASSVDRGREAFF	TGTGCCAGCAGCGTGGACAGGGGGCGTGAAGCTTTCTTT
TRBV19	-	-	TRBJ2-1	CASSKLRNEQFF	TGTGCCAGTAGTAAACTCCGAAATGAGCAGTTCTTC
TRBV4-1	-	-	TRBJ1-1	CASSQGGDREAFF	TGCGCCAGCAGCCAAGGGGGCGACAGGGAAGCTTTCTTT
TRBV5-5	-	-	TRBJ2-1	CASSAELFSYNEQFF	TGTGCCAGCAGCGCGGAACTTTTCTCCTACAATGAGCAGTTCTTC
TRBV6-5	-	TRBD1	TRBJ1-1	CASSKPGGTEAFF	TGTGCCAGCAGTAAGCCAGGGGGCACTGAAGCTTTCTTT
TRBV4-3	-	TRBD1	TRBJ1-4	CASSRRQGAEEKLFF	TGCGCCAGCAGCCGCAGACAGGGGGCTGAGGAAAAACTGTTTTTT
TRBV6-5	once	TRBD1	TRBJ2-3	CASSYGTGGDTQYF	TGTGCCAGCAGTTACGGGACAGGGGGGGATACGCAGTATTTT
TRBV14	-	TRBD2	TRBJ2-2	CASSTRSGSTKGLTGELFF	TGTGCCAGCAGTACGAGGAGCGGGAGCACCAAAGGGTTAACCGGGGAGCTGTTTTTT
TRBV19	-	-	TRBJ2-7	CASSISSYADEQYF	TGTGCCAGTAGTATATCGTCCTACGCCGACGAGCAGTACTTC
TRBV20-1	-	-	TRBJ1-1	CSARKNTEAFF	TGCAGTGCTAGAAAAAACACTGAAGCTTTCTTT
TRBV12-5	-	-	TRBJ1-5	CASGKGNNQPQHF	TGTGCTAGCGGTAAAGGTAACAATCAGCCCCAGCATTTT
TRBV7-2	-	-	TRBJ2-7	CASSLDQTYEQYF	TGTGCCAGCAGCTTAGACCAAACCTACGAGCAGTACTTC